The sequence of this T cell receptor (beta chain) was determined in a study of CD8+ T cells in alopecia areata. Study as a whole: Treated patients were given oral tofacitinib, which was dosed at 5 to 10 mg twice daily.

Treatment in this sample: oral pan-JAK inhibitor, 5-10 mg twice daily. Obtained from alopecia areata patients were lesional scalp punch biopsies along with peripheral blood. Sequencing used cDNA as its template, made by extracting RNA and reverse transcribing it. Assay used: immunoSEQ multiplex PCR; TCRdb lists only in-frame clones, some missing. The sample lists fewer than 110,000 clones, around 60% occurring once. Deletions cut 4 bases from V and 4 bases from J, with 17 bases between. CDR1 and CDR2 (germline): SNHLY, FYNNEI. CDR3 length equals 16 residues. This sequence originates from a human donor with alopecia areata. The chain recombines TRBV2 with TRBJ2-4; perhaps D is TRBD1 or TRBD2 (5 bases each). The sample in question was CD8+ T cells sorted from blood, obtained around week 55, from a patient treated with tofacitinib. CDR3 sequence (DNA): TGTGCCAGCAGTGCTGAGGGGTGGCAGGGAAAAAACATTCAGTACTTC. This encodes CASSAEGWQGKNIQYF.